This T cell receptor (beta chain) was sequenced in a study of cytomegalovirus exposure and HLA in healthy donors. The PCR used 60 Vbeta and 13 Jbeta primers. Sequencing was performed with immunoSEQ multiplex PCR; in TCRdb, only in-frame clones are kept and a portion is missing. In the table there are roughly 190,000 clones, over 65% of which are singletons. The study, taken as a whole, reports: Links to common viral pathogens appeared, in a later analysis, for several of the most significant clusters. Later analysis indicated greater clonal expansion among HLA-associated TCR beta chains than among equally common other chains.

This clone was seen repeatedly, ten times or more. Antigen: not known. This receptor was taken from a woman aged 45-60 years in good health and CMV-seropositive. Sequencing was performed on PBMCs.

CDR3 coding DNA: TGCGCCAGCAGCCCCCTTGGGGGCGCAGATACGCAGTATTTT. Translating it yields CASSPLGGADTQYF. The V gene is TRBV5-1, the J gene TRBJ2-3; the D gene is possibly TRBD1 (6 bases). This CDR3 is built from 14 residues. Trimming shortened V by 4 bases and J by 4 bases, and 13 bases separated the two germline ends. Germline-derived CDR1 and CDR2 are SGHRS and YFSETQ. Full variable domain (outside the CDR3, taken from reference TRBV5-1 and TRBJ2-3): KAGVTQTPRYLIKTRGQQVTLSCSPISGHRSVSWYQQTPGQGLQFLFEYFSETQRNKGNFPGRFSGRQFSNSRSEMNVSTLELGDSALYLCASSPLGGADTQYFGPGTRLTVL.